A selection of T cell receptor beta chains follows, all from one sample in a study of blood T cell repertoires in COVID-19. This table comes from immunoSEQ multiplex PCR, and its TCRdb copy is limited to in-frame clones, with some not included. The data show about 160,000 clones, with 70% to 90% seen just once and less than 0.7% held by the top ten. The sequenced sample consisted of peripheral blood. These receptors all stem from a man in his fifties or sixties with COVID-19, enrolled during active disease. Both conserved end residues are part of each CDR3. The D gene is left open where the match is weak. Some rows mark clone size as missing; the rest say once, few, many or name a class of expanded clone.

CASSQDLLAGGFETQYF	TGCGCCAGCAGCCAAGACTTATTAGCGGGGGGGTTCGAGACCCAGTACTTC	TRBV4-1	TRBJ2-5	TRBD2	17	NA
CASRFYRSSDLSCETNYGYTF	TGTGCAAGTCGCTTCTACCGGTCGAGTGATTTATCTTGTGAGACTAACTATGGCTACACCTTC	TRBV12-2	TRBJ1-2	NA	21	NA
CASSQASGNYGYTF	TGTGCCAGCAGCCAAGCGTCGGGAAACTATGGCTACACCTTC	TRBV7-2	TRBJ1-2	NA	14	NA
CASSQPWTYLNSTDTQYF	TGTGCCAGCAGCCAACCGTGGACTTATCTCAATAGCACAGATACGCAGTATTTT	TRBV3-1/TRBV3-2	TRBJ2-3	NA	18	NA
CASSQVIVGLAGDRVFF	TGCGCCAGCAGCCAAGTTATTGTAGGACTAGCGGGAGATAGGGTGTTCTTC	TRBV4-3	TRBJ2-1	TRBD2	17	NA
CASSIGTGANNYGYTF	TGTGCCAGTAGTATAGGAACAGGGGCCAATAACTATGGCTACACCTTC	TRBV19	TRBJ1-2	TRBD1	16	NA
CASSPDNSPLHF	TGTGCCAGCTCACCCGATAATTCACCCCTCCACTTT	TRBV18	TRBJ1-6	NA	12	NA
CASSEYRGTVETQYF	TGTGCCAGCAGTGAATACCGGGGAACTGTGGAGACCCAGTACTTC	TRBV25-1	TRBJ2-5	NA	15	NA
CASSMTGAKNIQYF	TGTGCCAGTAGTATGACGGGGGCCAAAAACATTCAGTACTTC	TRBV19	TRBJ2-4	NA	14	few
CASSLRTGDEQYF	TGTGCCAGCAGTTTAAGGACAGGGGACGAGCAGTACTTC	TRBV12-3/TRBV12-4	TRBJ2-7	TRBD1	13	NA
CASTGQGGGNTIYF	TGTGCCAGTACCGGACAGGGTGGCGGAAACACCATATATTTT	TRBV19	TRBJ1-3	TRBD1	14	NA
CASSPPTGGTQPQHF	TGTGCCAGCTCCCCACCCACGGGAGGCACTCAGCCCCAGCATTTT	TRBV18	TRBJ1-5	NA	15	NA
CASSLAVQGTNEQFF	TGCGCCAGCAGCTTGGCCGTACAGGGGACGAATGAGCAGTTCTTC	TRBV5-1	TRBJ2-1	TRBD1	15	NA
CASSTPGTSGGAEQFF	TGTGCCAGTAGTACACCCGGGACTAGCGGGGGCGCTGAGCAGTTCTTC	TRBV19	TRBJ2-1	TRBD2	16	NA
CASSPTGQAGANVLTF	TGTGCCAGCTCCCCAACGGGACAGGCTGGGGCCAACGTCCTGACTTTC	TRBV18	TRBJ2-6	TRBD1	16	NA
CASSPGQGPEAFF	TGTGCCAGCAGCCCCGGACAGGGCCCTGAAGCTTTCTTT	TRBV11-1	TRBJ1-1	TRBD1	13	few
CASRTSGGLYEKLFF	TGTGCCAGCAGAACCTCCGGGGGGTTATATGAAAAACTGTTTTTT	TRBV27	TRBJ1-4	NA	15	NA
CASSDRTGRTYEQYF	TGTGCCAGCAGTGACCGGACAGGGCGCACCTACGAGCAGTACTTC	TRBV6-1	TRBJ2-7	TRBD1	15	NA
CASSLEGTQYF	TGTGCCAGCAGTTTGGAGGGTACGCAGTATTTT	TRBV12-3/TRBV12-4	TRBJ2-3	NA	11	NA
CASSPRLRGSGNTIYF	TGTGCCAGCAGCCCAAGGTTAAGGGGCTCTGGAAACACCATATATTTT	TRBV7-9	TRBJ1-3	NA	16	few
CASSSGVGEAFF	TGTGCCAGCAGCTCAGGGGTGGGTGAAGCTTTCTTT	TRBV11-2	TRBJ1-1	NA	12	NA
CASSLAIYSGNTIYF	TGTGCCAGCAGCTTAGCCATTTACTCTGGAAACACCATATATTTT	TRBV5-5	TRBJ1-3	NA	15	NA
CASSLGRAYEKLFF	TGTGCCAGCAGCCTTGGGCGGGCCTATGAAAAACTGTTTTTT	TRBV7-9	TRBJ1-4	NA	14	NA
CASRPGTAPKAQHF	TGTGCCAGTCGCCCCGGGACAGCCCCAAAGGCCCAGCATTTT	TRBV19	TRBJ1-5	TRBD1	14	NA
CATSQPGPQHF	TGTGCCACCAGCCAACCAGGGCCCCAGCATTTT	TRBV15	TRBJ1-5	NA	11	NA
CASRAFGSGNTIYF	TGTGCCAGCAGGGCATTTGGCTCTGGAAACACCATATATTTT	TRBV6-5	TRBJ1-3	NA	14	NA
CAWSVKGTGEAQKLFF	TGTGCCTGGAGTGTAAAGGGGACAGGGGAAGCACAAAAACTGTTTTTT	TRBV30	TRBJ1-4	TRBD1	16	once
CASTTQAAGNTIYF	TGTGCCAGCACCACGCAAGCGGCTGGAAACACCATATATTTT	TRBV28	TRBJ1-3	NA	14	NA